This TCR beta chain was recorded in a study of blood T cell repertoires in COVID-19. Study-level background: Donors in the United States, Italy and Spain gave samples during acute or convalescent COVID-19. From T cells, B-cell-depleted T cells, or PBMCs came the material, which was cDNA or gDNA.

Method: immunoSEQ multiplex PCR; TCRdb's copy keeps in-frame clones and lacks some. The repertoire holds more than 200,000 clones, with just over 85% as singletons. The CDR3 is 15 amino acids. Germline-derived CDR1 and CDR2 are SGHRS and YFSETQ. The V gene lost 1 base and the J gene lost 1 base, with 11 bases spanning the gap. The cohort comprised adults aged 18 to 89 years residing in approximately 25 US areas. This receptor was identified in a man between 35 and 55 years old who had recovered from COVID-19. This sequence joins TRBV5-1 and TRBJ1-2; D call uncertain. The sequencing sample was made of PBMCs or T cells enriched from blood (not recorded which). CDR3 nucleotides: TGCGCCAGCAGCTTGTCGCCAGGAGGTAACTATGGCTACACCTTC. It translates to CASSLSPGGNYGYTF.